The next 16 T cell receptor beta chains were all read from a single sample in a study of a mutant IDH1 vaccine in newly diagnosed glioma. Clones were sequenced by immunoSEQ multiplex PCR, and TCRdb holds only the in-frame ones, with some missing. The sample holds 95,000 to 100,000 clones, about 90% seen once. Time point described: baseline, week 1 (first vaccination visit). Treatment reported: pre-vaccination baseline after standard-of-care therapy. Sequenced material: PBMCs, taken from a glioma patient treated with radiotherapy, temozolomide or both. These receptors all come from a woman aged 45 to 65 with glioma.

This chain links TRBV19 with TRBJ2-1, with D possibly being TRBD1 (6 bases). Germline loops: CDR1 LNHDA, CDR2 SQIVND (reference sequence). V shed 1 base and J shed 12 bases, with 13 bases lying between them. The CDR3 loop spans 13 amino acids. CDR3 loop: CASSIGGLVRQFF. In nucleotides, the CDR3 is TGTGCCAGTAGTATAGGGGGGCTAGTGCGGCAGTTCTTC.

A few counts support this clone. The chain employs TRBV5-1 and TRBJ2-2; maybe TRBD1 (6 bases). Germline loops: CDR1 SGHRS, CDR2 YFSETQ. V gave up 0 bases and J gave up 1 base, with 7 bases separating them. The CDR3 runs 15 residues. CDR3 in amino acids: CASSLAGQNTGELFF. CDR3 coding DNA: TGCGCCAGCAGCTTGGCGGGACAGAACACCGGGGAGCTGTTTTTT.

The chain combines TRBV6-1 with TRBJ2-1; the match to TRBD2 covers 10 bases. Germline V gene lookup returns CDR1 MNHNS and CDR2 SASEGT. Unmatched junction bases numbered 11, after V lost 2 bases and J lost 7 bases. The CDR3 length is 17 residues. CDR3 sequence reads: CASSEIGESSGRNEQFF. The CDR3 DNA sequence: TGTGCCAGCAGTGAAATTGGAGAATCTAGCGGGAGAAATGAGCAGTTCTTC.

J is TRBJ2-3 and V is TRBV27; D may match TRBD1 or TRBD2 (5 bases each). This CDR3 is 16 amino acids long. V lost 1 base and J 3 bases, leaving 14 bases between the germline ends. Per germline, CDR1 MNHEY and CDR2 SMNVEV (reference sequence). This CDR3 reads CASSLLGMRGTDTQYF. The DNA of the CDR3 is TGTGCCAGCAGTTTATTGGGCATGAGGGGTACAGATACGCAGTATTTT.

The chain carries TRBV6-5 and TRBJ2-7; 7 nucleotides align to TRBD2. The ends lost 4 bases at V and 1 base at J; junction bases unmatched: 7. Germline values: CDR1 MNHEY, CDR2 SVGAGI. The CDR3 is 15 amino acids. The chain's CDR3 is CASSSIGRRSYEQYF. Here the CDR3 DNA reads TGTGCCAGCAGTTCCATCGGGAGGAGGTCCTACGAGCAGTACTTC.

For the CDR3, the DNA is TGCGCCAGCAGCTTGGGGCTCAAAGAGACCCAGTACTTC. Translated: CASSLGLKETQYF. The V call is TRBV5-1, the J call TRBJ2-5; D call uncertain. This CDR3 is built from 13 residues. Germline V gene data show CDR1 as SGHRS and CDR2 as YFSETQ. The V end was cut by 0 bases, the J end by 3 bases, with 6 bases between.

This chain joins TRBV28 and TRBJ2-1, with TRBD1 as a possible D gene (7 bases). Germline V gives CDR1 MDHEN, CDR2 SYDVKM. V dropped 2 bases and J dropped 4 bases, with 18 bases sitting between them. The CDR3 is made up of 17 amino acids. CDR3 sequence reads: CASSLIPFRGEYNEQFF. Written as DNA, the CDR3 is TGTGCCAGCAGTTTAATTCCGTTCAGGGGGGAGTACAATGAGCAGTTCTTC.

This clone occurred a few times. The chain carries TRBV30 and TRBJ1-5, with D possibly matching TRBD1 (6 bases). There are 14 residues in the CDR3. CDR1 is GTSNPN, CDR2 SVGIG, per germline (reference sequence). V lost 0 bases, J lost 2 bases, and 8 bases lay in between. The CDR3, as DNA: TGTGCCTGGAGTGTATACAGGGGCAATCAGCCCCAGCATTTT. Its protein is CAWSVYRGNQPQHF. The complete variable domain, with remaining parts taken from reference TRBV30 and TRBJ1-5, reads SQTIHQWPATLVQPVGSPLSLECTVEGTSNPNLYWYRQAAGRGLQLLFYSVGIGQISSEVPQNLSASRPQDRQFILSSKKLLLSDSGFYLCAWSVYRGNQPQHFGDGTRLSIL.

The CDR3 sequence: CASSQGHISNQPQHF. The CDR3 DNA sequence: TGTGCCAGCAGCCAAGGACATATTAGCAATCAGCCCCAGCATTTT. This chain connects TRBV4-2 to TRBJ1-5; D is unresolved. Germline V gene sequence: CDR1 LGHNA, CDR2 YNFKEQ. V lost 1 base and J lost 0, with 7 bases in between. The CDR3 runs 15 residues.

This clone was seen only a few times. This chain connects TRBV7-8 to TRBJ1-6; maybe TRBD1 (5 bases). The CDR3 consists of 13 residues. Germline CDR1 and CDR2: SGHVS and FQNEAQ. V lost 7 bases and J lost 13, with 17 bases in between. The CDR3 loop reads CASTPPGGGPLHF. The CDR3 DNA reads as TGTGCCAGCACCCCCCCGGGGGGGGGTCCCCTCCACTTT.

The genes are TRBV7-6 and TRBJ2-7; 8 nucleotides align to TRBD1. Trimming at V came to 1 base and at J to 4 bases, leaving 9 bases not matched to a gene. CDR1 is SGHVS and CDR2 is FNYEAQ in the germline V gene. The CDR3 loop spans 16 amino acids. The CDR3 reads CASSLVRQGTSYEQYF. In DNA, the CDR3 is TGTGCCAGCAGCTTAGTGCGACAGGGGACTTCGTACGAGCAGTACTTC.

This sequence joins TRBV7-8 and TRBJ2-3; TRBD2 is a possible D gene (6 bases). The CDR3 is 16 residues long. V was shortened by 5 bases and J by 1 base, with 16 bases between the two germline ends. Germline CDR1 reads SGHVS; CDR2 reads FQNEAQ. The CDR3 bases are TGTGCCAGCAGCGCCGACGGGACTTGGGGCACAGATACGCAGTATTTT. Translation: CASSADGTWGTDTQYF.

This chain joins TRBV18 and TRBJ1-3; tentatively, D is TRBD1 (5 bases). The V gene lost 0 bases and the J gene lost 3 bases, with 15 bases spanning the gap. The CDR3 loop spans 17 amino acids. Germline CDR1 reads KGHSH; CDR2 reads LQKENI. The CDR3 DNA reads TGTGCCAGCTCACCACCCCAGGGAGGATACCTTGGAAACACCATATATTTT. This gives the protein CASSPPQGGYLGNTIYF.

This clone occurred once. V is TRBV28 and J is TRBJ1-2, with D unclear. The germline V gene encodes CDR1 MDHEN and CDR2 SYDVKM. This CDR3 has 15 amino acids. Trimming shortened V by 5 bases and J by 4 bases, and 17 bases separated the two germline ends. CDR3 bases: TGTGCCAGCAGTCCGGCAACCCTTAGAATCTATGGCTACACCTTC. Protein product: CASSPATLRIYGYTF.

In DNA form, the CDR3 reads TGTGCCAGCTCACCACTTTCCCAGGGAGGGAACGAGCAGTACTTC. This encodes CASSPLSQGGNEQYF. This chain links TRBV18 with TRBJ2-7, with TRBD2 matching over 7 bases. Trimming at V came to 1 base and at J to 5 bases, leaving 8 bases not matched to a gene. Germline loops: CDR1 KGHSH, CDR2 LQKENI. This CDR3 is 15 amino acids long.

The chain links TRBV11-3 to TRBJ2-1, with 8 bases that match TRBD1. V was clipped by 2 bases and J by 7 bases; unmatched bases: 10. The CDR3 is 16 residues long. CDR1 and CDR2 (germline): SGHNT, YENEEA. CDR3: CASSLSAATGENEQFF. The CDR3, as DNA: TGTGCCAGCAGCTTATCGGCTGCGACAGGGGAAAATGAGCAGTTCTTC.